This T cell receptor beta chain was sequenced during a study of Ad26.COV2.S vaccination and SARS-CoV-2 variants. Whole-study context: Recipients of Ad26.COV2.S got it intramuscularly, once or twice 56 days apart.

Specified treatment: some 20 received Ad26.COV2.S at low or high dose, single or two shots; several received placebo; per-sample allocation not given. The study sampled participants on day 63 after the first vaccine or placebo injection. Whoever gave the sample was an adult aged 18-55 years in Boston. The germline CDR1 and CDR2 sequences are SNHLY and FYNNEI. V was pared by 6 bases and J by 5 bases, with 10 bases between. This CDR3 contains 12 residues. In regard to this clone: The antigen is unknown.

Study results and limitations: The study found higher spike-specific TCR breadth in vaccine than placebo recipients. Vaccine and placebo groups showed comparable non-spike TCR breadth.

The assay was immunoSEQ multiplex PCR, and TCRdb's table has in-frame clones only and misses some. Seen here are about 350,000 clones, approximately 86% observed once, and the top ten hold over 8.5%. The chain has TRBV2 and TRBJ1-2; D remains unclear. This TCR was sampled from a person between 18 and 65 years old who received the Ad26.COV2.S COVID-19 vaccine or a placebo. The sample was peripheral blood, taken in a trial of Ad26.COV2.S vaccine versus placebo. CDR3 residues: CASREPFYGYTF. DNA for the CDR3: TGTGCCAGCAGGGAGCCTTTTTATGGCTACACCTTC.